This is a list of T cell receptor beta chains from one sample in a study of blood T cell repertoires in COVID-19. Sequencing used immunoSEQ multiplex PCR; TCRdb keeps in-frame clones, though not all of them. The sample yields roughly 61,000 clones, roughly 70% seen once. Sequences were obtained from PBMCs or T cells enriched from blood (not recorded which). All receptors come from a woman aged 55-69 years who had been exposed to COVID-19. Each CDR3 is given with its conserved first and last residue. The D gene is left open where the match is weak. A row's size may be missing; if present it is once, few, many or a size class.

clone_size	j_call	v_call	d_call	cdr3_nt	cdr3_aa
NA	TRBJ2-2	TRBV30	TRBD1	TGTGCCTGGAGTGTACCCGGGACAGGGGGCGGGGAGCTGTTTTTT	CAWSVPGTGGGELFF
NA	TRBJ1-4	TRBV11-2	TRBD1	TGTGCCAGCAGCTCCACCTACAGGGGCCCGACGGATGAAAAACTGTTTTTT	CASSSTYRGPTDEKLFF
few	TRBJ2-3	TRBV28	TRBD1	TGTGCCAGCACCACAGGGGGAGATACGCAGTATTTT	CASTTGGDTQYF
few	TRBJ2-1	TRBV4-3	TRBD1	TGCGCCAGCAGCCAAGATCGAGGGACAGGGGTAAATACTGTCTCCTACAATGAGCAGTTCTTC	CASSQDRGTGVNTVSYNEQFF
NA	TRBJ1-2	TRBV3-1/TRBV3-2	NA	TGTGCCAGCAGCCCACAAAGGGGTGGCTATGGCTACACCTTC	CASSPQRGGYGYTF
NA	TRBJ2-5	TRBV7-2	TRBD1	TGTGCCAGCAGCACAACCGGGACAGGGGGAGAGACCCAGTACTTC	CASSTTGTGGETQYF
NA	TRBJ1-5	TRBV6-1	NA	TGTGCCAGCAGTGAAGGGGGGGGCAATCAGCCCCAGCATTTT	CASSEGGGNQPQHF
NA	TRBJ1-4	TRBV5-4	NA	TGTGCCAGCAGCTTACACGCAACTAATGAAAAACTGTTTTTT	CASSLHATNEKLFF
NA	TRBJ1-4	TRBV28	NA	TGTGCCAGCAGCCCAAGGGGGAACCAGGAAAAACTGTTTTTT	CASSPRGNQEKLFF
NA	TRBJ2-4	TRBV18	NA	TGTGCCAGCTCACCGGGTGGGACACGGAACATTCAGTACTTC	CASSPGGTRNIQYF
NA	TRBJ1-1	TRBV6-5	NA	TGTGCCAGCAAAAACAGGGAGAACACTGAAGCTTTCTTT	CASKNRENTEAFF
NA	TRBJ1-1	TRBV11-2	NA	TGTGCCAGCAGCCAGGACAGGAACACTGAAGCTTTCTTT	CASSQDRNTEAFF
NA	TRBJ2-1	TRBV7-8	TRBD2	TGTGCCAGCAGCTTAGAGTTAGCGGGAGGGCACAATGAGCAGTTCTTC	CASSLELAGGHNEQFF
few	TRBJ2-3	TRBV9	NA	TGTGCCAGCAGCGTAGCGGTGGGGGGGCGCACAGATACGCAGTATTTT	CASSVAVGGRTDTQYF